Presented here are 21 T cell receptor beta chains from one specimen sequenced in a study of beta chain features in type 1 diabetes. Investigators reverse transcribed all isolated RNA, so they sequenced expressed TCRB transcripts. Clones were read by immunoSEQ multiplex PCR, and TCRdb kept only the in-frame ones, dropping some. This sample has about 330,000 clones, with approximately 11% found just once. Input material: naive CD4+ T cells from blood. The receptors stem from a woman aged 25-40 years in good health.

This clone was detected a few times. The rearrangement uses TRBV5-4 and TRBJ2-7, with a weak D call TRBD2 (5 bases). Trimming took off 1 base at V and 3 bases at J, with 14 bases between the two ends. The CDR3 totals 15 residues. Germline CDR1 reads SGHNT; CDR2 reads YYREEE (reference sequence). CDR3 region: CASSLRDGLSYEQYF. CDR3 bases: TGTGCCAGCAGCTTGCGTGACGGACTCAGCTACGAGCAGTACTTC.

This clone has only a few counts. The V gene is TRBV12-5, the J gene TRBJ1-2; D is ambiguous. Germline CDR1 is LGHNT and CDR2 is FRNRAP. CDR3 size: 17 residues. V gave up 5 bases and J gave up 2 bases, with 21 bases separating them. CDR3 loop: CASGPPGGGRLNYGYTF. The CDR3 nucleotides read TGTGCTAGTGGTCCACCTGGCGGAGGCCGTCTCAACTATGGCTACACCTTC.

The rearrangement links TRBV5-6 to TRBJ1-1; D is uncertain. Looked up from germline, CDR1 is SGHDT and CDR2 is YYEEEE. This CDR3 is 12 amino acids long. V was shortened by 2 bases and J by 1 base, with 3 bases between the two germline ends. DNA of the CDR3: TGTGCCAGCAGCTTTCGGAACACTGAAGCTTTCTTT. Translated, it gives CASSFRNTEAFF.

This clone was seen only a few times. The CDR3 DNA reads as TGCGCCAGCAGCAAGACTAGCGGCCAAGAGACCCAGTACTTC. This gives the protein CASSKTSGQETQYF. The gene calls are TRBV5-1 and TRBJ2-5, with 9 bases matching TRBD2. The length of the CDR3 is 14 residues. In germline, CDR1 is SGHRS, CDR2 YFSETQ. J lost 1 base, V lost 4 bases, and 2 bases had no gene match.

Only a few counts were recorded for this clone. V is TRBV7-2 and J is TRBJ2-2; possible D gene TRBD2, 5 bases. The CDR3 consists of 16 residues. Germline CDR1 reads SGHTA; CDR2 reads FQGNSA. V was trimmed by 1 base and J by 0 bases, leaving 9 bases between them. DNA of the CDR3: TGTGCCAGCAGCTTAGAAGGTAGCGCGAACACCGGGGAGCTGTTTTTT. This codes for CASSLEGSANTGELFF. Looking up the rest from reference TRBV7-2 and TRBJ2-2 gives the full variable domain: GAGVSQSPSNKVTEKGKDVELRCDPISGHTALYWYRQSLGQGLEFLIYFQGNSAPDKSGLPSDRFSAERTGGSVSTLTIQRTQQEDSAVYLCASSLEGSANTGELFFGEGSRLTVL.

As concerns this clone: Other DNA sequences in the sample encode the same CDR3. This rearrangement joins TRBV30 to TRBJ2-5; TRBD2 matches at 14 bases. The germline V gene encodes CDR1 GTSNPN and CDR2 SVGIG (reference sequence). The CDR3 runs 15 residues. V trimming: 2 bases; J trimming: 5 bases; junction bases outside the gene matches: 4. CDR3 DNA sequence: TGTGCCTGGAGTCCGGGACTAGCGGGAGCCGAGACCCAGTACTTC. Protein: CAWSPGLAGAETQYF.

The rearrangement links TRBV7-8 to TRBJ1-1, with D perhaps TRBD1 (5 bases). CDR1 SGHVS and CDR2 FQNEAQ come from the germline V gene. This CDR3 spans 13 amino acids. V lost 8 bases, J lost 3 bases, and 13 bases lay in between. The CDR3, as DNA: TGTGCCAGCGGTATCAGGGCGGACACTGAAGCTTTCTTT. Protein sequence: CASGIRADTEAFF.

This sequence joins TRBV6-5 and TRBJ2-7; 8 nucleotides line up with TRBD2. Germline CDR1 and CDR2: MNHEY and SVGAGI. Trimming took 5 bases from V and 0 from J; bases not matched to a gene: 6. CDR3 length equals 15 residues. The CDR3, as DNA: TGTGCCAGCAGTCCACTAGCGGCGATCTCCTACGAGCAGTACTTC. Protein sequence: CASSPLAAISYEQYF.

Worth noting for this clone: The sample has other DNA sequences that encode this CDR3 too. The chain has TRBV28 and TRBJ2-7, with D uncertain. V gave up 4 bases and J gave up 4 bases, with 5 bases separating them. CDR1 MDHEN and CDR2 SYDVKM come from the germline V gene. This CDR3 region has 11 residues. This CDR3 reads CASSSPYEQYF. The DNA of the CDR3 is TGTGCCAGCAGTTCCCCTTACGAGCAGTACTTC.

J is TRBJ2-5 and V is TRBV18; TRBD1 matches 11 bases. V gave up 3 bases and J gave up 3 bases; unmatched junction bases: 3. CDR3 length: 15 residues. Germline CDR1 KGHSH, CDR2 LQKENI. CDR3 region: CASSPGQGVEETQYF. In nucleotides, the CDR3 is TGTGCCAGCTCACCGGGACAGGGGGTAGAAGAGACCCAGTACTTC.

The chain is built from TRBV12-5 and TRBJ2-3, with 9 bases fitting TRBD2. Germline V gene lookup returns CDR1 LGHNT and CDR2 FRNRAP. With 4 bases clipped from V and 2 bases from J, the junction kept 7 bases outside the gene matches. This CDR3 contains 16 residues. This CDR3 reads CASGSNLAGPTDTQYF. In DNA form, the CDR3 reads TGTGCTAGTGGTTCGAACCTAGCGGGGCCCACAGATACGCAGTATTTT. The entire variable domain, with the rest obtained from reference TRBV12-5 and TRBJ2-3, is as follows: DARVTQTPRHKVTEMGQEVTMRCQPILGHNTVFWYRQTMMQGLELLAYFRNRAPLDDSGMPKDRFSAEMPDATLATLKIQPSEPRDSAVYFCASGSNLAGPTDTQYFGPGTRLTVL.

This clone was found a few times. The chain couples TRBV28 to TRBJ2-1; the D gene is possibly TRBD1 (5 bases). Trimming removed 5 bases at V and 5 bases at J, with 10 bases between. Germline loops: CDR1 MDHEN, CDR2 SYDVKM. This CDR3 is 13 amino acids long. In DNA form, the CDR3 reads TGTGCCAGCAGTAGAGACAGCAACAATGAGCAGTTCTTC. Amino acid sequence: CASSRDSNNEQFF.

This clone appeared a few times. J is TRBJ2-1 and V is TRBV7-9; TRBD1 matches 7 bases. The germline V gene has CDR1 SEHNR and CDR2 FQNEAQ (reference sequence). Trimming removed 5 bases from V and 6 bases from J; junction bases left unmatched: 19. The CDR3 totals 18 residues. In DNA, the CDR3 is TGTGCCAGCAGCCCTCCGACAGGGTCGAAGGGAAGTCCCAATGAGCAGTTCTTC. Amino acid sequence: CASSPPTGSKGSPNEQFF.

This clone came up a few times. The rearrangement joins TRBV4-2 to TRBJ1-2; D remains ambiguous. The CDR3 runs to 16 residues. Per the germline V gene, CDR1 is LGHNA and CDR2 is YNFKEQ. Trimming stripped 0 bases from V and 0 bases from J, with 11 bases between. The CDR3 is CASSQDATGSNYGYTF. The CDR3 region has the DNA TGTGCCAGCAGCCAAGACGCAACGGGATCTAACTATGGCTACACCTTC.

This rearrangement joins TRBV28 to TRBJ2-5, with a tentative D call TRBD1 (6 bases). Per germline, CDR1 MDHEN and CDR2 SYDVKM. The CDR3 covers 15 residues. The V end lost 6 bases, the J end lost 2 bases, and 16 bases lay between the germline ends. CDR3 in DNA: TGTGCCAGCAGCCCGGGGCAGGGGAAGCAAGAGACCCAGTACTTC. This translates into CASSPGQGKQETQYF.

This clone was seen a handful of times. This chain connects TRBV29-1 to TRBJ1-2; 11 bases fit TRBD1. Trimming removed 5 bases from V and 3 bases from J; junction bases left unmatched: 2. This CDR3 comprises 13 residues. Germline V lookup: CDR1 SQVTM, CDR2 ANQGSEA. DNA of the CDR3: TGCAGCGTTTGGACAGGGGGCGACTATGGCTACACCTTC. Encoded protein: CSVWTGGDYGYTF.

A few counts support this clone. The chain carries TRBV7-3 and TRBJ2-1, with 11 bases that match TRBD2. Germline V CDR1 and CDR2: SGHTA, FQGTGA. The CDR3 spans 15 residues. After removal of 5 bases from V and 15 bases from J, the junction contained 15 bases not matched to a gene. This CDR3 is CASSPVSLAGGPLFF. DNA for the CDR3: TGTGCCAGCAGCCCCGTCTCGTTAGCGGGAGGGCCATTGTTCTTC.

There are a few counts of this clone. The chain uses TRBV9 and TRBJ2-2; 7 bases fit TRBD1. The CDR3 covers 20 residues. V dropped 4 bases and J dropped 1; count of bases not matched to a gene: 19. Germline lookup yields CDR1 SGDLS and CDR2 YYNGEE. In DNA form, the CDR3 reads TGTGCCAGCAGCCTGACCGAACAGGGGTTGACCAACCTGAACACCGGGGAGCTGTTTTTT. This encodes CASSLTEQGLTNLNTGELFF. Full variable domain (outside the CDR3, taken from reference TRBV9 and TRBJ2-2): DSGVTQTPKHLITATGQRVTLRCSPRSGDLSVYWYQQSLDQGLQFLIQYYNGEERAKGNILERFSAQQFPDLHSELNLSSLELGDSALYFCASSLTEQGLTNLNTGELFFGEGSRLTVL.

This clone was picked up a small number of times. The J gene is TRBJ2-1, the V gene TRBV30; TRBD1 agrees at 8 bases. Per the germline V gene, CDR1 is GTSNPN and CDR2 is SVGIG (reference sequence). The CDR3 is 16 residues long. The V segment lost 3 bases and the J segment 6 bases; nucleotides outside the gene matches: 13. This CDR3 reads CAWRPRQGTGSNEQFF. The CDR3 bases are TGTGCCTGGAGACCTCGACAGGGGACTGGGAGCAATGAGCAGTTCTTC.

The chain employs TRBV5-1 and TRBJ2-7; D is unclear. Germline CDR1 reads SGHRS; CDR2 reads YFSETQ. V lost 0 bases and J lost 5, with 6 bases in between. This CDR3 is built from 12 residues. CDR3 in DNA: TGCGCCAGCAGCTTGGTTGAGAACGAGCAGTACTTC. Translating it yields CASSLVENEQYF.

The chain couples TRBV4-2 to TRBJ2-2, with 7 bases aligning to TRBD2. Germline trimming cut 5 bases from V and 1 base from J; bases unmatched to any gene: 7. CDR1 LGHNA and CDR2 YNFKEQ come from the germline V gene. This CDR3 spans 16 amino acids. The CDR3: CASSKFASGNTGELFF. The CDR3 region has the DNA TGTGCCAGCAGCAAATTCGCTAGCGGGAACACCGGGGAGCTGTTTTTT.